Below, 22 T cell receptor beta chains from the same sample are listed, as sequenced in a study of CD8 T cells in ankylosing spondylitis. TCRdb used MiXCR to reprocess the 5' RACE reads, holding one entry per CDR3 protein. The profile shows about 220,000 distinct CDR3 sequences, more than 25% of them singletons. The sequenced sample consisted of blood, either unsorted or a sorted T cell fraction (not recorded which). The receptors shown here come from a male donor with ankylosing spondylitis or in good health (not recorded which).

The table lists this clonotype with many counts. This sequence joins TRBV7-8 and TRBJ1-6; 7 bases map to TRBD1. The junction had 5 bases not matched to a gene; V was cut back by 2 bases and J by 7 bases. From germline, CDR1 is SGHVS and CDR2 FQNEAQ. The CDR3 is made up of 15 amino acids. The CDR3 bases are TGTGCCAGCAGCTTATACGACAGGGCGAATTCACCCCTCCACTTT. Translating it yields CASSLYDRANSPLHF.

The chain uses TRBV19 and TRBJ2-1; 7 bases are shared with TRBD2. CDR3 length equals 14 residues. CDR1 and CDR2 (germline): LNHDA, SQIVND (reference sequence). The trim removed 2 bases at V and 5 bases at J, leaving 3 bases unmatched. CDR3 residues: CASSIREVHNEQFF. The CDR3 DNA reads TGTGCCAGTAGTATACGGGAGGTCCACAATGAGCAGTTCTTC.

This clonotype was seen at least ten times. V usage is TRBV29-1 and J usage is TRBJ2-7, with TRBD2 matching 12 bases. This CDR3 region has 16 residues. The J segment lost 2 bases and the V segment lost 6 bases, leaving 11 bases of the junction unmatched. The germline CDR1 and CDR2 sequences are SQVTM and ANQGSEA. CDR3 DNA sequence: TGCAGCGTGAGGGCTAGCGGGAGGGCCGAGGCCTACGAGCAGTACTTC. As protein: CSVRASGRAEAYEQYF.

This clonotype was counted many times. The genes are TRBV6-1 and TRBJ1-1; D is undetermined. Trimming stripped 10 bases from V and 4 bases from J, with 19 bases between. Germline lookup yields CDR1 MNHNS and CDR2 SASEGT. This CDR3 has 14 amino acids. The CDR3 sequence is CAILGRVPVTEAFF. The CDR3 DNA follows: TGTGCCATACTCGGAAGGGTCCCGGTCACTGAAGCTTTCTTT.

This clonotype was recorded many times. The CDR3 DNA is TGTGCCAGCAGTTTAAAAGGGGTTGGTAACTATGGCTACACCTTC. This translates into CASSLKGVGNYGYTF. The chain uses TRBV27 and TRBJ1-2; a weak D match, TRBD1 (5 bases). Germline loops: CDR1 MNHEY, CDR2 SMNVEV (reference sequence). Deletions cut 2 bases from V and 1 base from J, with 11 bases between. This CDR3 contains 15 residues.

About this clonotype itself: A much larger clone differs from this one at a single base, so this may be a read error. This chain uses TRBV20-1 with TRBJ2-7, with 8 bases identical to TRBD2. The CDR3 totals 12 residues. Germline-derived CDR1 and CDR2 are DFQATT and SNEGSKA (reference sequence). Here the CDR3 reads CSANSGNYKQYF. Written as DNA, the CDR3 is TGCAGTGCTAATAGCGGGAACTACAAGCAGTACTTC.

This clonotype was recorded at least ten times. The V call is TRBV15, the J call TRBJ1-3; D might be TRBD1 (5 bases). CDR3 size: 13 residues. The V end was cut by 5 bases, the J end by 8 bases, with 13 bases between. Germline assignment: CDR1 LNHNV and CDR2 YYDKDF (reference sequence). The CDR3: CATSARGSDTIYF. The DNA of the CDR3 is TGTGCCACCAGCGCCCGGGGGTCGGACACCATATATTTT.

In its sample, this clonotype was seen many times. J is TRBJ2-3 and V is TRBV5-1, with D unresolved. The V end was cut by 4 bases, the J end by 2 bases, with 17 bases between. CDR1 and CDR2 (germline): SGHRS, YFSETQ. The CDR3 sequence is 16 residues long. The CDR3 region is CASSRRLSEITDTQYF. CDR3 DNA sequence: TGCGCCAGCAGCCGCCGGCTGTCGGAGATCACAGATACGCAGTATTTT.

This clonotype was picked up many times. The V call is TRBV11-1, the J call TRBJ2-7, with 8 bases that match TRBD1. Germline V gene lookup returns CDR1 SGHAT and CDR2 FQDESV (reference sequence). V dropped 4 bases and J dropped 4; count of bases not matched to a gene: 18. There are 18 residues in the CDR3. The CDR3 sequence is CASSYDRGRTWPVYEQYF. CDR3 nucleotide sequence: TGTGCCAGCAGCTATGACAGGGGCCGGACCTGGCCCGTTTACGAGCAGTACTTC.

This clonotype was detected many times. The chain couples TRBV10-3 to TRBJ2-7; 7 bases fit TRBD2. CDR1 is ENHRY, CDR2 SYGVKD, per germline. This CDR3 region has 15 residues. The junction had 16 bases not matched to a gene; V was cut back by 11 bases and J by 3 bases. The CDR3 DNA reads TGTGCCGGGAGGGAGGGACCAACTCCAATCTACGAGCAGTACTTC. This translates into CAGREGPTPIYEQYF.

This clonotype came up once. The genes are TRBV3-1 and TRBJ2-2; a possible D gene is TRBD1 (7 bases). The CDR3 has 16 residues. The V gene lost 4 bases and the J gene lost 0 bases, with 12 bases spanning the gap. Germline lookup yields CDR1 LGHDT and CDR2 YNNKEL (reference sequence). CDR3 sequence (DNA): TGTGCCAGCAGCCGAGACAGGGACTCGAACACCGGGGAGCTGTTTTTT. Amino acid sequence: CASSRDRDSNTGELFF.

This clonotype turned up a few times. The chain employs TRBV29-1 and TRBJ1-5; TRBD1 agrees at 8 bases. Germline lookup yields CDR1 SQVTM and CDR2 ANQGSEA. This CDR3 contains 15 residues. V was pared by 4 bases and J by 1 base, with 6 bases of the junction left unmatched. For the CDR3, the DNA is TGCAGCGTTGCCACCGGGACAGGCAGCAATCAGCCCCAGCATTTT. Its translation: CSVATGTGSNQPQHF.

The chain has TRBV20-1 and TRBJ2-7; D might be TRBD2 (6 bases). The V gene's germline CDR1 is DFQATT and CDR2 SNEGSKA (reference sequence). The CDR3 is 13 amino acids. V was shortened by 5 bases and J by 1 base, with 12 bases between the two germline ends. In nucleotides, the CDR3 is TGCAGTGCTGAGCTAGCGACATCCTACGAGCAGTACTTC. This sequence encodes CSAELATSYEQYF.

This clonotype was counted many times. The J gene is TRBJ1-1, the V gene TRBV5-1; D perhaps matches TRBD1 (5 bases). V lost 4 bases to trimming and J lost 9 bases, with 19 bases between them. There are 14 residues in the CDR3. Germline assignment: CDR1 SGHRS and CDR2 YFSETQ. As DNA, the CDR3 is TGCGCCAGCAGCCCCCGGGACGGGGTCCTAAAAGCTTTCTTT. Its translation is CASSPRDGVLKAFF.

The rearrangement links TRBV24-1 to TRBJ2-3; 11 nucleotides align to TRBD2. This CDR3 has 16 residues. Trimming took 7 bases from V and 3 from J; bases not matched to a gene: 8. Germline V gives CDR1 KGHDR, CDR2 SFDVKD. The CDR3 region has the DNA TGTGCCACCAGCGGGTTACTAGCGGGAGAGACAGATACGCAGTATTTT. Translated, it gives CATSGLLAGETDTQYF.

This clonotype has a count of ten or more. The chain links TRBV5-6 to TRBJ2-7, with 8 bases identical to TRBD1. CDR1 and CDR2 (germline): SGHDT, YYEEEE. V trimming: 2 bases; J trimming: 1 base; junction bases outside the gene matches: 2. The CDR3 length is 14 residues. This CDR3 is CASSFGQGSYEQYF. CDR3 DNA: TGTGCCAGCAGCTTCGGACAGGGATCCTACGAGCAGTACTTC.

The V gene is TRBV12-3 or TRBV12-4, the J gene TRBJ2-7; weak D call: TRBD2 (5 bases). The CDR3 covers 13 residues. Trimming took 2 bases from V and 5 from J, leaving 10 bases between them. The CDR3 loop is CASSLMGSHEQYF. DNA for the CDR3: TGTGCCAGCAGTTTAATGGGGAGCCACGAGCAGTACTTC.

This clonotype was observed many times. The V and J genes are TRBV29-1 and TRBJ2-5, with a possible D match to TRBD1 (5 bases). Between the trimmed V and J ends, which lost 2 bases and 5 bases, there was a span of 18 bases. The length of the CDR3 is 15 residues. Germline loops: CDR1 SQVTM, CDR2 ANQGSEA. The CDR3 nucleotides read TGCAGCGTTGAAAGGCACCAGGCAGGGTTGGAGACCCAGTACTTC. Its translation: CSVERHQAGLETQYF.

The chain employs TRBV7-3 and TRBJ2-7; perhaps TRBD2 as D (6 bases). This CDR3 has 15 amino acids. The V gene's germline CDR1 is SGHTA and CDR2 FQGTGA. Trimming took off 8 bases at V and 5 bases at J, with 22 bases between the two ends. The CDR3 DNA follows: TGTGCCAGCTCAGCGGGCCCCCGGGAGTCGGACGAGCAGTACTTC. It specifies CASSAGPRESDEQYF.

This clonotype has a count of ten or more. The genes are TRBV5-1 and TRBJ2-7; tentative D call: TRBD1 (6 bases). The CDR3 sequence is 13 residues long. V was pared by 3 bases and J by 5 bases, with 12 bases between. Germline CDR1 reads SGHRS; CDR2 reads YFSETQ. CDR3 nucleotides: TGCGCCAGCAGCTCTACAACAGGGAACGAGCAGTACTTC. Protein sequence: CASSSTTGNEQYF.

This clonotype was observed at least ten times. In DNA, the CDR3 is TGTGCCAGCAGCCTGGGGGCGGACCTCCTTTACGAGCAGTACTTC. Its translation: CASSLGADLLYEQYF. The V call is TRBV6-1, the J call TRBJ2-7; perhaps TRBD1 as D (6 bases). The CDR3 length is 15 residues. With 6 bases removed from V and 4 bases from J, the gap between germline ends came to 19 bases. The V gene's germline CDR1 is MNHNS and CDR2 SASEGT.

This clonotype was seen at least ten times. The J gene is TRBJ1-6, the V gene TRBV10-3; no reliable D call. This CDR3 contains 15 residues. Trimming took 5 bases from V and 0 from J, leaving 8 bases between them. Looked up from germline, CDR1 is ENHRY and CDR2 is SYGVKD. CDR3 in DNA: TGTGCCATCAGTCCGCGGGACTCCTATAATTCACCCCTCCACTTT. Residues: CAISPRDSYNSPLHF.